Listed below are T cell receptor beta chains from one sample, sequenced in a study of cytomegalovirus exposure and HLA in healthy donors. Profiled with immunoSEQ multiplex PCR; TCRdb holds only in-frame clones, not every one. The sample lists 100,000 to 150,000 clones, around 70% occurring once. Material for sequencing was PBMCs. These receptors came from a man between 35 and 55 years old in good health and CMV-seropositive. Both conserved end residues are part of each CDR3. Each record gives: clone size, J gene, V gene, D gene, CDR3 DNA, CDR3 protein. The D gene is left open where the match is weak. Only some rows state a clone size, as once, few, many or a class for expanded clones.

abundance: NA; j_gene: TRBJ2-7; v_gene: TRBV5-1; d_gene: TRBD2; CDR3nt: TGCGCCAGCAGCTTAGCCCGGACTAGCGGGAGGGTGAAGTGGTACGAGCAGTACTTC; CDR3aa: CASSLARTSGRVKWYEQYF
abundance: once; j_gene: TRBJ2-7; v_gene: TRBV29-1; d_gene: NA; CDR3nt: TGCAGCGTTGAAGAGGGAGACAGGTGGAGCTCCTACGAGCAGTACTTC; CDR3aa: CSVEEGDRWSSYEQYF
abundance: NA; j_gene: TRBJ2-5; v_gene: TRBV9; d_gene: TRBD2; CDR3nt: TGTGCCAGCAGCTCGAGCGCGGGGGGGGGAGGGATGGAGACCCAGTACTTC; CDR3aa: CASSSSAGGGGMETQYF
abundance: NA; j_gene: TRBJ1-5; v_gene: TRBV5-1; d_gene: NA; CDR3nt: TGCGCCAGCAGCTTGGGGTTAGGAGGGCAGCCCCAGCATTTT; CDR3aa: CASSLGLGGQPQHF
abundance: many; j_gene: TRBJ2-7; v_gene: TRBV11-2; d_gene: NA; CDR3nt: TGTGCCAGCAGCTTAGGGCATTCCTACGAGCAGTACTTC; CDR3aa: CASSLGHSYEQYF
abundance: NA; j_gene: TRBJ2-7; v_gene: TRBV29-1; d_gene: NA; CDR3nt: TGCAGCGTTTTGTCTTCCTACGAGCAGTACTTC; CDR3aa: CSVLSSYEQYF
abundance: few; j_gene: TRBJ2-6; v_gene: TRBV6-6; d_gene: TRBD1; CDR3nt: TGTGCCAGCACTTCACAGGGGGAGGATGGGGCCAACGTCCTGACTTTC; CDR3aa: CASTSQGEDGANVLTF
abundance: few; j_gene: TRBJ2-7; v_gene: TRBV5-1; d_gene: TRBD1; CDR3nt: TGCGCCAGCAGCGCAGGGACAGGGAGCTCCTACGAGCAGTACTTC; CDR3aa: CASSAGTGSSYEQYF
abundance: few; j_gene: TRBJ2-7; v_gene: TRBV19; d_gene: NA; CDR3nt: TGTGCCAGTAAAGCGGAGCCCCCCTCCTACGAGCAGTACTTC; CDR3aa: CASKAEPPSYEQYF
abundance: few; j_gene: TRBJ2-6; v_gene: TRBV27; d_gene: NA; CDR3nt: TGTGCCAGCAGTTTATGGAGGCCTGGGGCCAACGTCCTGACTTTC; CDR3aa: CASSLWRPGANVLTF
abundance: NA; j_gene: TRBJ2-1; v_gene: TRBV19; d_gene: NA; CDR3nt: TGTGCCAGTAGCTCAGGGTACGCTGAGCAGTTCTTC; CDR3aa: CASSSGYAEQFF
abundance: NA; j_gene: TRBJ1-3; v_gene: TRBV5-6; d_gene: NA; CDR3nt: TGTGCCAGCAGCTTGCTTGGAGGACTGACAGGTATCTCTGGAAACACCATATATTTT; CDR3aa: CASSLLGGLTGISGNTIYF
abundance: NA; j_gene: TRBJ2-1; v_gene: TRBV18; d_gene: TRBD2; CDR3nt: TGTGCCAGCTCATCAGCGGGGACTAGCAGCTACAATGAGCAGTTCTTC; CDR3aa: CASSSAGTSSYNEQFF
abundance: NA; j_gene: TRBJ1-2; v_gene: TRBV11-2; d_gene: NA; CDR3nt: TGTGCCAGCAGCTTAGTGGGGGCGAATCATGGCTACACCTTC; CDR3aa: CASSLVGANHGYTF
abundance: NA; j_gene: TRBJ1-5; v_gene: TRBV6-1; d_gene: TRBD1; CDR3nt: TGTGCCAGCAGTGCCCAACAGGGGTTGAATCAGCCCCAGCATTTT; CDR3aa: CASSAQQGLNQPQHF
abundance: NA; j_gene: TRBJ1-3; v_gene: TRBV4-1; d_gene: TRBD1; CDR3nt: TGCGCCAGCAGCCAAAAAGGGACAGACTCTGGAAACACCATATATTTT; CDR3aa: CASSQKGTDSGNTIYF
abundance: NA; j_gene: TRBJ2-1; v_gene: TRBV28; d_gene: TRBD1; CDR3nt: TGTGCCGGAAAAGGGACAGGGGGCGACTCAGGGCAGTTCTTC; CDR3aa: CAGKGTGGDSGQFF
abundance: few; j_gene: TRBJ2-1; v_gene: TRBV11-2; d_gene: NA; CDR3nt: TGTGCCAGCAGCTTAGGCCAGGGGAATGAGCAGTTCTTC; CDR3aa: CASSLGQGNEQFF
abundance: NA; j_gene: TRBJ2-7; v_gene: TRBV15; d_gene: NA; CDR3nt: TGTGCCACCAGCAGAGTAAGTCAGGATCCCTACGAGCAGTACTTC; CDR3aa: CATSRVSQDPYEQYF
abundance: NA; j_gene: TRBJ2-7; v_gene: TRBV19; d_gene: NA; CDR3nt: TGTGCCAGTAGTATAGAGGCGGGGATCACCTACGAGCAGTACTTC; CDR3aa: CASSIEAGITYEQYF
abundance: few; j_gene: TRBJ2-3; v_gene: TRBV5-1; d_gene: TRBD1; CDR3nt: TGCGCCAGCAGCTTGATTTTAACAGGGGCTACAGATACGCAGTATTTT; CDR3aa: CASSLILTGATDTQYF
abundance: NA; j_gene: TRBJ2-1; v_gene: TRBV11-2; d_gene: TRBD2; CDR3nt: TGTGCCAGCAGCTTAATGGCGGGGACTAGCGGGGGGGCGCAGTTCTTC; CDR3aa: CASSLMAGTSGGAQFF
abundance: few; j_gene: TRBJ2-1; v_gene: TRBV11-3; d_gene: NA; CDR3nt: TGTGCCAGCAGCTCTTCACCACTCCAAACTAGCATAGTTAGCAATGAGCAGTTCTTC; CDR3aa: CASSSSPLQTSIVSNEQFF
abundance: NA; j_gene: TRBJ1-4; v_gene: TRBV5-1; d_gene: NA; CDR3nt: TGCGCCAGCAGCTCAGGCCCTCCTAATGAAAAACTGTTTTTT; CDR3aa: CASSSGPPNEKLFF